This T cell receptor (beta chain) is drawn from a study of T cells in Graves' hyperthyroidism and ophthalmopathy. Study outcomes and limitations: Expanded thyroid clonotypes (above 0.001) were mostly also found in blood.

Germline CDR1 reads MNHEY; CDR2 reads SVGAGI. The CDR3 totals 18 residues. V lost 0 bases and J lost 4, with 18 bases in between. Diagnoses used clinical symptoms, serum thyroxine and TRAb, thyroid ultrasound and orbital computed tomography. Note on this clonotype: Its matching antigen is unknown.

TCR beta CDR3 regions were amplified from RNA. Initially, a first-round RT-PCR of the TCR CDR3 employed the HTBI primer set. TCRdb recomputed calls from the multiplex PCR reads with MiXCR, one row per CDR3 protein. Altogether about 290,000 distinct CDR3 sequences are present, approximately 15% being singletons, with the ten largest covering 33%. The V and J genes are TRBV6-5 and TRBJ2-2; no clear D gene. Source material: blood. This TCR came from a man younger than 40 with Graves' hyperthyroidism. For the CDR3, the DNA is TGTGCCAGCAGTTACTCGATGCCCCCAAGGTCGGGCACCGGGGAGCTGTTTTTT. Amino acids: CASSYSMPPRSGTGELFF.